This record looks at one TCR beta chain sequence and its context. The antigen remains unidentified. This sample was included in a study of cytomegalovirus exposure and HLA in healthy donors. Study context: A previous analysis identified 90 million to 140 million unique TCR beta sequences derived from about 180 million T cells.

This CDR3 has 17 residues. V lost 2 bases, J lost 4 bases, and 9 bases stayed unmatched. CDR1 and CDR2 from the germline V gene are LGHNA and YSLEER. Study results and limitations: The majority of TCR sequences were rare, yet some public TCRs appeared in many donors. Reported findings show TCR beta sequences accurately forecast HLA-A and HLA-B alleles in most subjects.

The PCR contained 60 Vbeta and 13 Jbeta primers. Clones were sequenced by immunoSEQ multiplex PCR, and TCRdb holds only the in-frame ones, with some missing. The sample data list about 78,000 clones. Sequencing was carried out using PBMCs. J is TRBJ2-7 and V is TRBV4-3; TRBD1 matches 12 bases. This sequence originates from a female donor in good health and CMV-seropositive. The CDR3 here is CASSQSRGGQGAYEQYF. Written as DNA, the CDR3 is TGCGCCAGCAGCCAATCTCGAGGGGGACAGGGGGCATACGAGCAGTACTTC.